What follows are 28 T cell receptor beta chains derived from one specimen sequenced in a study of metastatic and nonmetastatic thyroid tumors. From the PCR reads, TCRdb re-called clones with MiXCR. The data show about 40,000 clones, about 15% seen once. Every patient underwent thyroid surgery untreated. Sequenced input: blood. The receptors stem from a female donor with papillary thyroid cancer or a benign thyroid nodule (not recorded which). Some clones in this sample may be carry-over from other donors' samples.

This clone showed up many times. The rearrangement uses TRBV19 and TRBJ1-1; 8 nucleotides line up with TRBD1. This CDR3 spans 13 amino acids. Germline CDR1 reads LNHDA; CDR2 reads SQIVND (reference sequence). V lost 5 bases to trimming and J lost 3 bases; unmatched junction nucleotides: 2. CDR3 nucleotides: TGTGCCAGTAGTCGACAGGGGTACACTGAAGCTTTCTTT. Translated: CASSRQGYTEAFF.

This clone was observed many times. The chain recombines TRBV28 with TRBJ2-1, with 12 bases matching TRBD2. Germline assignment: CDR1 MDHEN and CDR2 SYDVKM. There are 15 residues in the CDR3. Trimming removed 3 bases from V and 7 bases from J; junction bases left unmatched: 4. Here the CDR3 reads CASSLGTSGFNEQFF. CDR3 DNA sequence: TGTGCCAGCAGTTTGGGGACTAGCGGGTTTAATGAGCAGTTCTTC.

Turning to this clone: Just one base apart from a much larger clone, this may be a read error. Different DNA sequences within this sample yield the same CDR3. V is TRBV9 and J is TRBJ2-1; 8 nucleotides line up with TRBD1. Trimming took 3 bases from V and 15 from J; bases not matched to a gene: 11. CDR1 is SGDLS, CDR2 YYNGEE, per germline. The CDR3 is 13 amino acids. CDR3 in amino acids: CASSGGAGTGPFF. CDR3 DNA sequence: TGTGCCAGCAGCGGAGGAGCCGGGACAGGTCCGTTCTTC. Full variable domain (outside the CDR3, taken from reference TRBV9 and TRBJ2-1): DSGVTQTPKHLITATGQRVTLRCSPRSGDLSVYWYQQSLDQGLQFLIQYYNGEERAKGNILERFSAQQFPDLHSELNLSSLELGDSALYFCASSGGAGTGPFFGPGTRLTVL.

In regard to this clone: One junction end does not reproduce the germline sequence, and a read error may be involved. The chain joins TRBV9 to TRBJ2-1, with 15 bases lining up with TRBD2. The CDR3 consists of 17 residues. Germline lookup yields CDR1 SGDLS and CDR2 YYNGEE. The CDR3 DNA reads as TGTGCCAGCAGCGTAGTAGGACTAGCGGGGGGGGAAAATGATCAGTTCTTC. Protein: CASSVVGLAGGENDQFF. The full variable domain, completed using reference TRBV9 and TRBJ2-1, is DSGVTQTPKHLITATGQRVTLRCSPRSGDLSVYWYQQSLDQGLQFLIQYYNGEERAKGNILERFSAQQFPDLHSELNLSSLELGDSALYFCASSVVGLAGGENDQFFGPGTRLTVL.

In its sample, this clone was seen many times. This chain links TRBV20-1 with TRBJ1-1; TRBD1 matches at 9 bases. The ends lost 1 base at V and 0 bases at J; junction bases unmatched: 9. This CDR3 is 17 amino acids long. CDR1 is DFQATT and CDR2 is SNEGSKA in the germline V gene (reference sequence). Written as DNA, the CDR3 is TGCAGTGCTAGAGCCGGGACAGGGTTACGGATGAACACTGAAGCTTTCTTT. Amino acid sequence: CSARAGTGLRMNTEAFF.

This clone was seen many times. This rearrangement joins TRBV6-1 to TRBJ1-1; 10 bases line up with TRBD1. CDR3 length: 16 residues. V dropped 5 bases and J dropped 4; count of bases not matched to a gene: 10. Germline V CDR1 and CDR2: MNHNS, SASEGT. The DNA of the CDR3 is TGTGCCAGCAGTAAAATACCGGGACAGGGGAGCACTGAAGCTTTCTTT. Translation gives CASSKIPGQGSTEAFF.

This clone appeared a few times. The chain couples TRBV6-1 to TRBJ2-7; D is undetermined. This CDR3 is 12 amino acids long. Germline V lookup: CDR1 MNHNS, CDR2 SASEGT. The CDR3 reads CSTETDGYEQYF. The CDR3 region has the DNA TGTTCCACCGAAACGGATGGCTACGAGCAGTACTTC.

This clone was seen a single time. One end of the junction varies from germline; a read error may be responsible. The chain recombines TRBV5-1 with TRBJ1-5; TRBD1 matches 8 bases. There are 14 residues in the CDR3. CDR1 and CDR2 from the germline V gene are SGHRS and YFSETQ. The CDR3 coding sequence is TGCGCCAGCAGCTTAGCAGGGGGCAATCAGACCCAGCATTTT. This codes for CASSLAGGNQTQHF.

In this sample, this clone turned up many times. The chain carries TRBV27 and TRBJ2-7; perhaps TRBD1 as D (6 bases). V gave up 6 bases and J gave up 5 bases, with 20 bases separating them. The CDR3 contains 15 residues. Germline CDR1 MNHEY, CDR2 SMNVEV (reference sequence). CDR3 loop: CASSGLTGSQDEQYF. The CDR3 coding sequence is TGTGCCAGCAGCGGTCTGACAGGCTCTCAGGACGAGCAGTACTTC.

The genes are TRBV5-1 and TRBJ2-7; D uncertain. The germline gives CDR1 SGHRS, CDR2 YFSETQ. V lost 0 bases and J lost 4, with 14 bases in between. The length of the CDR3 is 15 residues. CDR3 sequence: CASSLGPENPYEQYF. CDR3 in DNA: TGCGCCAGCAGCTTGGGCCCCGAGAACCCATACGAGCAGTACTTC.

In its sample, this clone was seen many times. This chain joins TRBV9 and TRBJ2-5; the match to TRBD2 covers 8 bases. Germline assignment: CDR1 SGDLS and CDR2 YYNGEE. The CDR3 spans 15 residues. V lost 4 bases and J lost 5; bases outside the gene matches: 10. The DNA for the CDR3 is TGTGCCAGCAGCCTCACCGGGACTAGTGCCGAGACCCAGTACTTC. Amino acids: CASSLTGTSAETQYF. The entire variable domain, with the rest obtained from reference TRBV9 and TRBJ2-5, is as follows: DSGVTQTPKHLITATGQRVTLRCSPRSGDLSVYWYQQSLDQGLQFLIQYYNGEERAKGNILERFSAQQFPDLHSELNLSSLELGDSALYFCASSLTGTSAETQYFGPGTRLLVL.

This clone was counted between two and nine times. An end of the junction differs from the germline gene, which may be a read error. This chain joins TRBV6-1 and TRBJ1-5; the D is unclear. This CDR3 is 14 amino acids long. Germline lookup yields CDR1 MNHNS and CDR2 SASEGT. Written as DNA, the CDR3 is TGTGCCAGCAGCATCACAAGTAGCAATCAGCTCCAGCATTTT. Protein sequence: CASSITSSNQLQHF.

At least ten counts were recorded for this clone. The chain employs TRBV18 and TRBJ2-7, with unresolved D. Trimming took off 2 bases at V and 3 bases at J, with 8 bases between the two ends. CDR3 length: 13 residues. Per germline, CDR1 KGHSH and CDR2 LQKENI. The CDR3 DNA follows: TGTGCCAGCTCACCATTAGGAGACTACGAGCAGTACTTC. This encodes CASSPLGDYEQYF.

This clone was recorded many times. The CDR3 nucleotides read TGTGCCAGCAGCCGAGAGCCTGCACTGGGCAATGAGCAGTTCTTC. It encodes CASSREPALGNEQFF. This sequence joins TRBV4-2 and TRBJ2-1; D unresolved. This CDR3 is built from 15 residues. The V gene lost 4 bases and the J gene lost 6 bases, with 16 bases spanning the gap. Germline V gives CDR1 LGHNA, CDR2 YNFKEQ.

About this clone: One junction end disagrees with the germline gene, perhaps due to a read error. This CDR3 reads CASFSPGMGYNEHFF. The CDR3 nucleotides read TGTGCCAGCTTTTCTCCCGGTATGGGCTACAATGAGCATTTCTTC. The chain employs TRBV28 and TRBJ2-1; D is uncertain. This CDR3 spans 15 amino acids. Germline V gives CDR1 MDHEN, CDR2 SYDVKM.

There are many counts of this clone. V is TRBV28 and J is TRBJ1-6; 11 positions agree with TRBD1. The CDR3 spans 17 residues. V was pared by 2 bases and J by 0 bases, with 0 bases of the junction left unmatched. The germline CDR1 and CDR2 sequences are MDHEN and SYDVKM. The DNA of the CDR3 is TGTGCCAGCAGTTTAGGGACAGGGGGCTCCTATAATTCACCCCTCCACTTT. It translates to CASSLGTGGSYNSPLHF.

This clone was observed many times. The V call is TRBV30, the J call TRBJ1-3; D may be TRBD1 (6 bases). The CDR3 sequence is 14 residues long. Germline V gene sequence: CDR1 GTSNPN, CDR2 SVGIG (reference sequence). V was trimmed by 2 bases and J by 1 base, leaving 9 bases between them. The CDR3 DNA reads TGTGCCTGGAGTCAGGGGATGTCTGGAAACACCATATATTTT. Its translation: CAWSQGMSGNTIYF.

There are many counts of this clone. The chain links TRBV6-1 to TRBJ1-4, with TRBD1 identical over 8 bases. Trimming took 6 bases from V and 3 from J; bases not matched to a gene: 9. This CDR3 contains 16 residues. The germline gives CDR1 MNHNS, CDR2 SASEGT. In nucleotides, the CDR3 is TGTGCCAGCAGGGGGCAGGGGGCGATCGCTAATGAAAAACTGTTTTTT. Translated: CASRGQGAIANEKLFF.

Ten or more counts support this clone. The chain uses TRBV28 and TRBJ1-5; TRBD1 might be the D (6 bases). The CDR3 is 16 residues long. Germline loops: CDR1 MDHEN, CDR2 SYDVKM. V was cut by 2 bases and J by 1 base, with 12 bases left in between. CDR3 protein: CASSLPLDSSNQPQHF. Here the CDR3 DNA reads TGTGCCAGCAGTTTACCCCTGGACAGCAGCAATCAGCCCCAGCATTTT.

This clone was seen at least ten times. The rearrangement uses TRBV11-2 and TRBJ1-5; no clear D. The CDR3 extends over 14 amino acids. V was cut by 2 bases and J by 0 bases, with 5 bases left in between. Germline CDR1 and CDR2: SGHAT and FQNNGV. This CDR3 is CASSLSDSNQPQHF. For the CDR3, the DNA is TGTGCCAGCAGCTTATCCGATAGCAATCAGCCCCAGCATTTT. The entire variable domain, with the rest obtained from reference TRBV11-2 and TRBJ1-5, is as follows: EAGVAQSPRYKIIEKRQSVAFWCNPISGHATLYWYQQILGQGPKLLIQFQNNGVVDDSQLPKDRFSAERLKGVDSTLKIQPAKLEDSAVYLCASSLSDSNQPQHFGDGTRLSIL.

The rearrangement joins TRBV11-3 to TRBJ2-7, with 9 positions matching TRBD2. This CDR3 region has 14 residues. Losses at the gene ends were 5 bases for V and 5 bases for J; bases not matched to a gene: 7. The germline CDR1 and CDR2 sequences are SGHNT and YENEEA. CDR3 DNA: TGTGCCAGCAGCGTTAGCGGGAGAATCCACGAGCAGTACTTC. This translates into CASSVSGRIHEQYF.

In this sample, this clone turned up many times. The chain links TRBV3-1 to TRBJ1-6, with D unclear. V was pared by 1 base and J by 7 bases, with 5 bases between. Germline V gene data show CDR1 as LGHDT and CDR2 as YNNKEL (reference sequence). This CDR3 is 13 amino acids long. CDR3 in DNA: TGTGCCAGCAGCCAAGGTAGGAATTCACCCCTCCACTTT. Translating gives CASSQGRNSPLHF.

A few counts support this clone. A read error may produce the germline difference seen at one junction end. The chain has TRBV7-8 and TRBJ2-2, with unresolved D. The CDR3 is 13 amino acids. Germline V gene sequence: CDR1 SGHVS, CDR2 FQNEAQ. CDR3 sequence: CASILARTVELFF. The CDR3, as DNA: TGTGCCAGCATCTTAGCACGGACCGTGGAGCTGTTTTTT. Drawing the rest from reference TRBV7-8 and TRBJ2-2, the complete variable domain is GAGVSQSPRYKVAKRGQDVALRCDPISGHVSLFWYQQALGQGPEFLTYFQNEAQLDKSGLPSDRFFAERPEGSVSTLKIQRTQQEDSAVYLCASILARTVELFFGEGSRLTVL.

This clone was recorded many times. The V gene is TRBV5-1, the J gene TRBJ1-6; no reliable D call. Deletions cut 2 bases from V and 1 base from J, with 4 bases between. Germline V lookup: CDR1 SGHRS, CDR2 YFSETQ. The CDR3 is 14 amino acids. This chain's CDR3 is CASSFSSYNSPLHF. The CDR3 DNA sequence: TGCGCCAGCAGCTTTAGTTCCTATAATTCACCCCTCCACTTT.

This clone was counted at least ten times. The chain couples TRBV6-4 to TRBJ2-7, with a weak D call TRBD2 (6 bases). The CDR3 totals 17 residues. The germline V gene has CDR1 MRHNA and CDR2 SNTAGT. V lost 0 bases and J lost 3, with 18 bases in between. The CDR3 spells CASSDSPLAVSLYEQYF. CDR3 in DNA: TGTGCCAGCAGTGACTCGCCACTAGCCGTATCTCTCTACGAGCAGTACTTC.

Concerning this clone itself: Being one base from a much bigger clone, this may be a read error. This chain connects TRBV7-9 to TRBJ2-5; 9 nucleotides agree with TRBD1. CDR1 and CDR2 from the germline V gene are SEHNR and FQNEAQ (reference sequence). The CDR3 is 17 residues long. The CDR3 region has the DNA TGTGTCAGCAGCGTAACCGGGACAGGGACCCAAAAAGAGACCCAGTACTTC. Protein product: CVSSVTGTGTQKETQYF.

The CDR3, as DNA: TGTGCCAGCAGCCTCACAGGGGGCACCTACGAGCAGTACTTC. Translation gives CASSLTGGTYEQYF. The chain combines TRBV28 with TRBJ2-7; 9 bases are shared with TRBD1. The CDR3 runs 14 residues. Trimming cost V 6 bases and J 2 bases; bases outside gene matches: 5. CDR1 MDHEN and CDR2 SYDVKM come from the germline V gene. Using reference TRBV28 and TRBJ2-7 for the parts outside the CDR3, the full variable domain is DVKVTQSSRYLVKRTGEKVFLECVQDMDHENMFWYRQDPGLGLRLIYFSYDVKMKEKGDIPEGYSVSREKKERFSLILESASTNQTSMYLCASSLTGGTYEQYFGPGTRLTVT.

J is TRBJ1-2 and V is TRBV11-2; tentative D call: TRBD1 (5 bases). In germline, CDR1 is SGHAT, CDR2 FQNNGV. This CDR3 comprises 16 residues. The V and J ends lost 5 bases and 11 bases respectively, with 27 bases between them. CDR3 sequence reads: CASSPRDTGLGDGYTF. In nucleotides, the CDR3 is TGTGCCAGCAGCCCCAGGGATACAGGCTTGGGGGACGGATACACCTTC.